The rows below give T cell receptor beta chains drawn from one sample of a study of blood T cell repertoires in COVID-19. Assay used: immunoSEQ multiplex PCR; TCRdb lists only in-frame clones, some missing. This table has fewer than 250,000 clones, 88% appearing once. The sequenced sample consisted of peripheral blood. The source is a human donor in a cohort sampled during active COVID-19. CDR3s include the opening cysteine and the closing phenylalanine or tryptophan. Fields, in order: CDR3 protein, CDR3 DNA, V gene, D gene, J gene, clone size. D genes are given only for firm matches. Expanded clones get a size class; other rows say once, few or many, or leave the size out.

CASRTDRTFVSGANVLTF,TGTGCCAGCAGGACGGACAGAACTTTTGTCTCTGGGGCCAACGTCCTGACTTTC,TRBV28,-,TRBJ2-6,-
CASSLDTGEWETQYF,TGTGCCAGCAGCCTGGATACAGGGGAGTGGGAGACCCAGTACTTC,TRBV5-5,TRBD1,TRBJ2-5,-
CAISEPSQPQHF,TGTGCCATCAGTGAACCCAGTCAGCCCCAGCATTTT,TRBV10-3,-,TRBJ1-5,-
CASSPGTGGRNEQFF,TGCGCCAGCTCCCCCGGGACAGGGGGGAGGAATGAGCAGTTCTTC,TRBV5-1,TRBD1,TRBJ2-1,once
CASSLGTSTNEKLFF,TGCGCCAGCAGCCTGGGCACGTCAACTAATGAAAAACTGTTTTTT,TRBV4-3,-,TRBJ1-4,-
CASSQEGLARAKNIQYF,TGTGCCAGCAGCCAAGAGGGTCTAGCGCGAGCCAAAAACATTCAGTACTTC,TRBV3-1/TRBV3-2,-,TRBJ2-4,-
CASQTGLHSDTQYF,TGTGCCAGCCAGACGGGACTTCACTCAGATACGCAGTATTTT,TRBV2,-,TRBJ2-3,-
CASSSDRGRNQPQHF,TGCGCCAGCAGCTCTGACAGGGGGCGGAATCAGCCCCAGCATTTT,TRBV5-1,TRBD1,TRBJ1-5,-
CASSIRGGAAEAFF,TGTGCCAGTAGTATACGAGGGGGCGCGGCTGAAGCTTTCTTT,TRBV19,TRBD1,TRBJ1-1,-
CASSQDPRDIGDTQYF,TGTGCCAGCAGCCAAGACCCCCGGGACATAGGTGATACGCAGTATTTT,TRBV4-2,-,TRBJ2-3,once
CASSRAPGTGAEQYF,TGTGCCAGCAGCCGAGCGCCTGGGACAGGGGCCGAGCAGTACTTC,TRBV3-1/TRBV3-2,TRBD1,TRBJ2-7,-
CASSLDPSSYNEQFF,TGCGCCAGCAGCTTGGATCCGAGCTCCTACAATGAGCAGTTCTTC,TRBV5-1,-,TRBJ2-1,few
CASSLVAGKGTGELFF,TGTGCCAGCAGCTTGGTGGCAGGGAAGGGGACCGGGGAGCTGTTTTTT,TRBV5-4,-,TRBJ2-2,-
CASSSRGPSGKYF,TGTGCCAGCAGCAGTCGTGGGCCCTCGGGGAAGTACTTC,TRBV3-1/TRBV3-2,-,TRBJ2-7,-
CASSQQRGQFEAFF,TGCGCCAGCAGCCAACAGAGGGGGCAGTTCGAAGCTTTCTTT,TRBV4-1,TRBD1,TRBJ1-1,-
CASSGEMNTEAFF,TGTGCCAGCAGTGGAGAGATGAACACTGAAGCTTTCTTT,TRBV2,-,TRBJ1-1,-
CASSVAGGNTGELFF,TGTGCCAGCAGCGTAGCGGGAGGAAACACCGGGGAGCTGTTTTTT,TRBV9,TRBD2,TRBJ2-2,-
CASSQTGRGYTF,TGTGCCAGCAGCCAGACAGGGCGTGGCTACACCTTC,TRBV7-9,TRBD1,TRBJ1-2,once
CSGLLGGNTEAFF,TGCAGCGGATTACTAGGGGGGAACACTGAAGCTTTCTTT,TRBV29-1,-,TRBJ1-1,-
CASSPQGSSGNTIYF,TGTGCCAGCAGCCCCCAGGGGTCCTCTGGAAACACCATATATTTT,TRBV9,-,TRBJ1-3,-
CASSVEGGSYNEQFF,TGTGCCAGCAGCGTAGAAGGGGGCTCCTACAATGAGCAGTTCTTC,TRBV9,-,TRBJ2-1,-
CASRQDATNEKLFF,TGCGCCAGCAGACAGGACGCAACTAATGAAAAACTGTTTTTT,TRBV5-1,-,TRBJ1-4,-
CASSSGQGRTEAFF,TGTGCCAGCTCATCAGGACAGGGTCGCACTGAAGCTTTCTTT,TRBV18,TRBD1,TRBJ1-1,few
CASSPSWGQGNTDTQYF,TGCGCCAGCAGCCCCAGTTGGGGGCAGGGAAACACAGATACGCAGTATTTT,TRBV5-1,-,TRBJ2-3,once
CASSSTGTLAGGNEQYF,TGTGCCAGCAGTTCCACGGGAACACTAGCGGGAGGTAACGAGCAGTACTTC,TRBV28,TRBD2,TRBJ2-7,-
CASSEGQGITATEAFF,TGTGCCAGCAGCGAAGGACAGGGAATCACAGCCACTGAAGCTTTCTTT,TRBV5-4,TRBD1,TRBJ1-1,-
CASSLAGGGTEAFF,TGTGCCAGCAGTTTAGCGGGGGGAGGCACTGAAGCTTTCTTT,TRBV28,-,TRBJ1-1,-
CASSPRSGGALETQYF,TGTGCCAGCAGCCCTCGTAGCGGGGGGGCCTTAGAGACCCAGTACTTC,TRBV6-2/TRBV6-3,TRBD2,TRBJ2-5,-
CASSLFGAEAFF,TGTGCCAGCAGCTTATTCGGAGCTGAAGCTTTCTTT,TRBV7-2,-,TRBJ1-1,once
CASGQGGTGRTPLHF,TGTGCTAGTGGCCAGGGAGGGACAGGGAGGACACCCCTCCACTTT,TRBV12-5,TRBD1,TRBJ1-6,-
CASSPLSGRGSNQPQHF,TGTGCCAGCTCACCACTCTCGGGTCGGGGTAGCAATCAGCCCCAGCATTTT,TRBV18,-,TRBJ1-5,-
CASAGGREGEQYF,TGTGCCTCCGCCGGCGGGAGGGAAGGGGAGCAGTACTTC,TRBV10-3,TRBD2,TRBJ2-7,-
CASSRGPSYNEQFF,TGCGCCAGCAGCCGGGGGCCCTCCTACAATGAGCAGTTCTTC,TRBV4-1,-,TRBJ2-1,-
CASSLASGGSYEQYF,TGCGCCAGCAGCCTGGCTAGCGGAGGCTCCTACGAGCAGTACTTC,TRBV4-1,TRBD2,TRBJ2-7,few
CASSPDRGSEKLFF,TGTGCCAGCAGCCCCGACAGGGGGAGTGAAAAACTGTTTTTT,TRBV7-2,TRBD1,TRBJ1-4,-
CASSSNRGSPLHF,TGTGCCAGCAGCTCCAACAGGGGATCCCCCCTCCACTTT,TRBV7-8,TRBD1,TRBJ1-6,-
CASSPPGGRGGREAFF,TGTGCCAGCAGCCCCCCTGGGGGAAGGGGGGGCCGTGAAGCTTTCTTT,TRBV5-5,-,TRBJ1-1,-
CSVDLAGPAQYF,TGCAGCGTTGATTTGGCGGGCCCGGCCCAGTACTTC,TRBV29-1,-,TRBJ2-5,-
CASSQDWLAAGELFF,TGTGCCAGCAGCCAAGATTGGCTAGCTGCCGGGGAGCTGTTTTTT,TRBV4-2,-,TRBJ2-2,-
CASSLSWTLTYEQYF,TGTGCCAGCAGTTTATCATGGACTCTCACCTACGAGCAGTACTTC,TRBV27,-,TRBJ2-7,-
CASSESTLAPRQFF,TGTGCCAGCAGTGAATCAACTCTAGCCCCCAGGCAGTTCTTC,TRBV25-1,-,TRBJ2-1,-
CASSIGQGNYGYTF,TGCGCCAGCAGCATAGGACAGGGGAACTATGGCTACACCTTC,TRBV5-1,TRBD1,TRBJ1-2,-
CASSVVGGSYNEQFF,TGTGCCAGCAGCGTAGTAGGGGGCTCCTACAATGAGCAGTTCTTC,TRBV9,-,TRBJ2-1,-
CASSVELGSGNSPLHF,TGTGCCAGCAGCGTAGAGTTGGGGAGTGGAAATTCACCCCTCCACTTT,TRBV9,-,TRBJ1-6,-
CALGRGGPYEQYF,TGTGCCTTGGGGCGGGGGGGTCCCTACGAGCAGTACTTC,TRBV30,TRBD2,TRBJ2-7,-
CASRLQGASEKLFF,TGTGCCAGCAGACTACAGGGGGCGAGTGAAAAACTGTTTTTT,TRBV27,TRBD1,TRBJ1-4,-
CASRTASTDTQYF,TGTGCCAGTCGGACAGCCAGCACAGATACGCAGTATTTT,TRBV6-5,-,TRBJ2-3,-
CASSLGTGGNYEQYF,TGTGCTAGCAGCTTAGGGACAGGGGGTAACTACGAGCAGTACTTC,TRBV7-7,TRBD1,TRBJ2-7,-
CASSPRLVSNEQFF,TGTGCCAGCAGCCCTAGACTAGTCTCTAATGAGCAGTTCTTC,TRBV9,-,TRBJ2-1,-
CASSGSRGTGDNEQFF,TGTGCCAGCAGCGGGAGCCGAGGGACAGGGGACAATGAGCAGTTCTTC,TRBV9,TRBD1,TRBJ2-1,-
CASSIQTGRINEQFF,TGTGCCAGTAGTATCCAGACAGGAAGGATTAATGAGCAGTTCTTC,TRBV19,-,TRBJ2-1,-
CASSLGASGAYEQYF,TGTGCCAGCAGCCTAGGAGCTAGCGGAGCCTACGAGCAGTACTTC,TRBV7-8,TRBD2,TRBJ2-7,-
CASSLDGHANTGELFF,TGTGCCAGCAGCTTGGACGGACACGCGAACACCGGGGAGCTGTTTTTT,TRBV7-7,-,TRBJ2-2,once
CAWSQGQGNEKLFF,TGTGCCTGGAGTCAGGGACAGGGCAATGAAAAACTGTTTTTT,TRBV30,TRBD1,TRBJ1-4,-
CASSRRGQGILSTDTQYF,TGTGCCAGCAGTCGACGGGGACAGGGGATCCTTAGCACAGATACGCAGTATTTT,TRBV6-6,TRBD1,TRBJ2-3,-